The T cell receptor (beta chain) described here comes from a study of shared clonotypes between healthy human individuals. On this clone itself: Its matching antigen is unknown.

Broader study findings: Relative to memory subsets, naive subsets generally showed larger estimated richness. What rarefaction showed was incomplete sorted-subset sequencing despite large depth.

CDR1 SGDLS and CDR2 YYNGEE come from the germline V gene. CDR3 length: 15 amino acids. With V trimmed by 0 bases and J by 5 bases, 6 bases remained unmatched. Here immunoSEQ multiplex PCR was the method, and the copy in TCRdb shows in-frame clones only, minus some. In the table there are about 580,000 clones, 95% to 98% of which are singletons. The naive CD8 population came from CD45RO-negative cells selected for CCR7, without terminally differentiated effector memory CD45RA+ cells. The chain combines TRBV9 with TRBJ1-1; TRBD1 agrees at 8 bases. Sample: naive CD8+ T cells sorted from blood. The clonotype was recovered from a man between 25 and 39 years old in good health. The CDR3 nucleotides are TGTGCCAGCAGCGTAGTGAGGACAGGGAGAACTGAAGCTTTCTTT. It translates to CASSVVRTGRTEAFF.